Listed below are T cell receptor beta chains from one sample, sequenced in a study of T cells in Graves' hyperthyroidism and ophthalmopathy. In TCRdb, the multiplex PCR reads were re-called with MiXCR into one record per CDR3 protein. The table includes around 390,000 distinct CDR3 sequences, approximately 14% detected once. The sequenced sample was blood. These receptors came from a woman in her twenties or thirties with Graves' ophthalmopathy. CDR3s include the opening cysteine and the closing phenylalanine or tryptophan. Fields, in order: clone size, D gene, J gene, V gene, CDR3 protein, CDR3 DNA. A D gene is named only where the DNA matches it firmly. The size entry is marked missing in some rows and otherwise reads once, few, many or a size class.

many | NA | TRBJ1-1 | TRBV28 | CASSFTGIQAGGTEAFF | TGTGCCAGCAGTTTCACCGGTATACAGGCTGGAGGGACTGAAGCTTTCTTT
NA | TRBD2 | TRBJ2-3 | TRBV7-2 | CASSRRAGGQDTQYF | TGTGCCAGCAGCCGGCGGGCGGGGGGGCAAGATACGCAGTATTTT
few | NA | TRBJ1-5 | TRBV5-1 | CASSPGGGSNQPQHF | TGCGCCAGCAGCCCGGGGGGGGGAAGCAATCAGCCCCAGCATTTT
NA | TRBD2 | TRBJ2-5 | TRBV2 | CASSGPGGGARETQYF | TGTGCCAGCAGTGGCCCCGGCGGGGGGGCCAGAGAGACCCAGTACTTC
few | TRBD1 | TRBJ2-5 | TRBV5-1 | CASSLRQGAGETQYF | TGCGCCAGCAGCTTGCGGCAGGGGGCAGGGGAGACCCAGTACTTC
few | TRBD2 | TRBJ2-1 | TRBV19 | CASSARLAGVTNEQFF | TGTGCCAGTAGTGCCCGACTAGCGGGGGTTACGAATGAGCAGTTCTTC
many | TRBD1 | TRBJ2-1 | TRBV11-2 | CASSLVGRQGLIF | TGTGCCAGCAGCTTAGTTGGCCGACAGGGCCTGATCTTC
many | NA | TRBJ1-4 | TRBV4-1 | CASSQVDSSNEKLFF | TGCGCCAGCAGCCAAGTAGACAGTTCTAATGAAAAACTGTTTTTT
few | TRBD2 | TRBJ2-5 | TRBV15 | CATSPTSIETQYF | TGTGCCACCAGCCCGACTAGCATAGAGACCCAGTACTTC
many | NA | TRBJ2-1 | TRBV20-1 | CSALRGNEQFF | TGCAGTGCCCTCCGAGGCAATGAGCAGTTCTTC
NA | NA | TRBJ1-1 | TRBV7-2 | CASSFPHGRNTEAFF | TGTGCCAGCAGCTTCCCCCACGGGAGGAACACTGAAGCTTTCTTT
many | NA | TRBJ2-1 | TRBV12-3/TRBV12-4 | CASSYGGWGEQFF | TGTGCCAGCAGTTACGGGGGCTGGGGTGAGCAGTTCTTC
many | NA | TRBJ2-5 | TRBV24-1 | CATSDPQGGPETQYF | TGTGCCACCAGTGATCCACAGGGAGGTCCGGAGACCCAGTACTTC
NA | TRBD2 | TRBJ2-5 | TRBV10-3 | CAISEAGGRVGETQYF | TGTGCCATCAGTGAAGCGGGGGGGCGGGTGGGAGAGACCCAGTACTTC
many | TRBD1 | TRBJ2-3 | TRBV19 | CASSPRQGSTDTQYF | TGTGCCAGTAGTCCACGACAGGGTTCCACAGATACGCAGTATTTT
few | TRBD2 | TRBJ2-1 | TRBV24-1 | CATSEASGGTYNEQFF | TGTGCCACCAGTGAGGCTAGCGGGGGCACCTACAATGAGCAGTTCTTC
many | TRBD1 | TRBJ1-2 | TRBV7-9 | CASSFPGQENYGYTF | TGTGCCAGCAGCTTTCCTGGACAGGAAAACTATGGCTACACCTTC
many | NA | TRBJ2-1 | TRBV7-2 | CASSLGGTGEQFF | TGTGCCAGCAGCTTAGGGGGCACGGGAGAGCAGTTCTTC
many | TRBD1 | TRBJ1-2 | TRBV2 | CASRGQGEGYTF | TGTGCCAGCAGGGGACAGGGGGAAGGCTACACCTTC
NA | TRBD1 | TRBJ2-5 | TRBV28 | CASSWTGGPPEYF | TGTGCCAGCAGTTGGACAGGGGGCCCCCCGGAGTACTTC
many | TRBD1 | TRBJ1-6 | TRBV3-1 | CATRQGVNSPLHF | TGTGCCACCCGACAGGGGGTGAATTCACCCCTCCACTTT
many | NA | TRBJ1-1 | TRBV11-1 | CASRLIPDSEAFF | TGTGCCAGCAGACTAATCCCAGACAGCGAAGCTTTCTTT
many | TRBD2 | TRBJ2-7 | TRBV7-9 | CASSTGTSGYEQYF | TGTGCCAGCAGCACCGGGACTAGCGGCTACGAGCAGTACTTC
many | NA | TRBJ2-1 | TRBV20-1 | CSAMAYSYNEQFF | TGCAGTGCTATGGCTTACTCCTACAATGAGCAGTTCTTC
many | NA | TRBJ1-4 | TRBV30 | CAWRRGEYEKLFF | TGTGCCTGGAGAAGGGGCGAGTATGAAAAACTGTTTTTT
many | TRBD1 | TRBJ1-1 | TRBV28 | CASSFDRGRPFF | TGTGCCAGCAGTTTTGACAGGGGGCGCCCTTTCTTT
many | NA | TRBJ2-1 | TRBV7-3 | CASSLKAGVEQFF | TGTGCCAGCAGCTTAAAGGCCGGGGTTGAGCAGTTCTTC
NA | TRBD1 | TRBJ1-3 | TRBV11-2 | CASSANRDSQPFSGNTIYF | TGTGCCAGCAGCGCGAACCGGGACAGTCAACCATTCTCCGGAAACACCATATATTTT
NA | NA | TRBJ2-5 | TRBV19 | CASSQSPWRAQETQYF | TGTGCCAGTAGTCAGTCCCCGTGGCGGGCTCAAGAGACCCAGTACTTC
many | TRBD2 | TRBJ2-1 | TRBV12-3/TRBV12-4 | CASSLETSGRSYNEQFF | TGTGCCAGCAGTTTAGAGACTAGCGGTCGTTCCTACAATGAGCAGTTCTTC
many | TRBD2 | TRBJ2-1 | TRBV5-5 | CASSLGAGGPPNEQFF | TGTGCCAGCAGCTTAGGAGCGGGGGGGCCTCCCAATGAGCAGTTCTTC
many | TRBD1 | TRBJ2-3 | TRBV7-3 | CASSFEGADTQYF | TGTGCCAGCAGTTTTGAGGGGGCGGATACGCAGTATTTT
many | NA | TRBJ2-1 | TRBV11-2 | CASSLLQFDEQFF | TGTGCCAGCAGCTTACTCCAGTTCGATGAGCAGTTCTTC
many | NA | TRBJ1-1 | TRBV12-3/TRBV12-4 | CASSPTGRLNTEAFF | TGTGCCAGCAGTCCTACAGGGCGGTTGAACACTGAAGCTTTCTTT
many | NA | TRBJ2-1 | TRBV30 | CAWSTYYNEQFF | TGTGCCTGGAGCACATATTACAATGAGCAGTTCTTC
many | TRBD1 | TRBJ1-5 | TRBV5-6 | CASSSGGTGFQPQHF | TGTGCCAGCAGCTCGGGGGGGACAGGGTTTCAGCCCCAGCATTTT
many | TRBD2 | TRBJ2-7 | TRBV6-1 | CASKSPGTSLEQYF | TGTGCCAGCAAATCGCCCGGGACTAGCCTCGAGCAGTACTTC
NA | NA | TRBJ2-7 | TRBV20-1 | CSARDSRSILYEQYF | TGCAGTGCTAGAGATTCCAGGTCGATTTTGTACGAGCAGTACTTC
NA | NA | TRBJ1-2 | TRBV2 | CASKVGGYTF | TGTGCCAGCAAAGTCGGCGGCTACACCTTC